Listed below are T cell receptor beta chains from one sample, sequenced in a study of cytomegalovirus exposure and HLA in healthy donors. The method was immunoSEQ multiplex PCR; TCRdb's version includes in-frame clones alone and lacks a portion of them. The sample comprises about 130,000 clones, 65% to 85% of which are singletons, and approximately 4% rests with the top ten. Material: PBMCs. The receptors stem from a man aged 18 to 35 in good health and CMV-seropositive. CDR3s include the opening cysteine and the closing phenylalanine or tryptophan. A D gene is named only where the DNA matches it firmly. Only part of the rows carry a size: once, few, many, or a class if the clone is expanded.

CDR3 length	clone size	J gene	D gene	V gene	CDR3 DNA	CDR3 protein
16	-	TRBJ2-3	TRBD1	TRBV4-1	TGCGCCAGCAGCCAAGACCAGACAGGGGGCGAAGATACGCAGTATTTT	CASSQDQTGGEDTQYF
16	-	TRBJ1-2	TRBD1	TRBV5-6	TGTGCCAGCAGCTTGAACTCAGGGGGCTCCCTCTATGGCTACACCTTC	CASSLNSGGSLYGYTF
17	-	TRBJ1-5	-	TRBV2	TGTGCCAGCAGTGAAAGTGTGGCAGGGTGGCGCAATCAGCCCCAGCATTTT	CASSESVAGWRNQPQHF
13	once	TRBJ2-2	-	TRBV5-1	TGCGCCAGCAGCTTGGCAGGGCCCGGGGAGCTGTTTTTT	CASSLAGPGELFF
14	-	TRBJ1-1	-	TRBV7-8	TGTGCCAGCAGCTTAAGCGAGGGCTCCACTGAAGCTTTCTTT	CASSLSEGSTEAFF
16	-	TRBJ1-6	-	TRBV7-9	TGTGCCAGCAGCCCGAACCTCGGACAGTCTAATTCACCCCTCCACTTT	CASSPNLGQSNSPLHF
17	once	TRBJ1-5	-	TRBV2	TGTGCCAGCAGTGAAGCGCTTGCAGGGCGTAGCAATCAGCCCCAGCATTTT	CASSEALAGRSNQPQHF
19	once	TRBJ2-5	TRBD1	TRBV5-1	TGCGCCAGCAGCCACGGGACAGGGGGTATGATGAATCCACAAGAGACCCAGTACTTC	CASSHGTGGMMNPQETQYF
15	-	TRBJ1-5	-	TRBV27	TGTGCCAGCGCTACCCGGGGGGGGAGTCACCAGCCCCAGCATTTT	CASATRGGSHQPQHF
13	-	TRBJ1-2	-	TRBV6-5	TGTGCCAGCAGTCGTCTACAGGGATATGGCTACACCTTC	CASSRLQGYGYTF
14	-	TRBJ1-5	TRBD1	TRBV6-1	TGTGCCAGCGGACAGGGGGCAAGCTACCAGCCCCAGCATTTT	CASGQGASYQPQHF
13	once	TRBJ2-1	-	TRBV25-1	TGTGCCAGCGGGAGCACGGCCCTCAATGAGCAGTTCTTC	CASGSTALNEQFF
19	-	TRBJ1-2	-	TRBV2	TGTGCCAGCACGGACAAGTCCTCAGCAAACGTTATAGCTAACTATGGCTACACCTTC	CASTDKSSANVIANYGYTF
16	-	TRBJ2-6	-	TRBV4-3	TGCGCCAGCAGCCAAGCACAGGGAACTGGGGCCAACGTCCTGACTTTC	CASSQAQGTGANVLTF
13	-	TRBJ1-1	-	TRBV2	TGTGCCAGCAGTTTGTTTAGAGAAAATGAAGCTTTCTTT	CASSLFRENEAFF
17	-	TRBJ2-6	-	TRBV11-2	TGTGCCAGCAGGAGATGGGGCGGGGACTCTGGGGCCAACGTCCTGACTTTC	CASRRWGGDSGANVLTF
14	-	TRBJ2-7	TRBD1	TRBV6-5	TGTGCCAGCAGGGGGACAGGGAGGGCCTACGAGCAGTACTTC	CASRGTGRAYEQYF
13	-	TRBJ1-1	-	TRBV30	TGTGCCTGGAGCCCGGTCGTGAACACTGAAGCTTTCTTT	CAWSPVVNTEAFF
14	few	TRBJ1-5	TRBD1	TRBV4-1	TGCGCCAGCAGCCCGACAGGGATCAATCAGCCCCAGCATTTT	CASSPTGINQPQHF